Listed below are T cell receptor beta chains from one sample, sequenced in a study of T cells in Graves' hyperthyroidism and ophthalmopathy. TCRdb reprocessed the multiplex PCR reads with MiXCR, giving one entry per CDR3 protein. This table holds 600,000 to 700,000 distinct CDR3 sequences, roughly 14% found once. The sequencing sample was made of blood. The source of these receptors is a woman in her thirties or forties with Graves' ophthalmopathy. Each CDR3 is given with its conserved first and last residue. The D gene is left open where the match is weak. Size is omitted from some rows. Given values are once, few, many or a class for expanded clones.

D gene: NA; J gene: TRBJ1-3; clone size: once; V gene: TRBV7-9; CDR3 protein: CASSFGQGTIYF; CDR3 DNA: TGTGCCAGCAGCTTCGGGCAGGGCACCATATATTTT
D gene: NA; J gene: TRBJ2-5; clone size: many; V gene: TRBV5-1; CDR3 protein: CASSLFSGQGGETQYF; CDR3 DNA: TGCGCCAGCAGCTTATTTTCGGGGCAGGGAGGAGAGACCCAGTACTTC
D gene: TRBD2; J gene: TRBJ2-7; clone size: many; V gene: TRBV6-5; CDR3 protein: CASSLELAGNEQYF; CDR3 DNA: TGTGCCAGCAGTTTAGAACTAGCGGGCAACGAGCAGTACTTC
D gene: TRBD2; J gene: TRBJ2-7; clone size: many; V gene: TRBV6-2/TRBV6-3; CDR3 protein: CASVSSGGAYEQYF; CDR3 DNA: TGTGCCAGCGTATCTAGCGGAGGAGCCTACGAGCAGTACTTC
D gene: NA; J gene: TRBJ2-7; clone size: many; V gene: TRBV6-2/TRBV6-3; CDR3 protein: CASSYGTYEQYF; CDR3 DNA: TGTGCCAGCAGTTACGGGACTTACGAGCAGTACTTC
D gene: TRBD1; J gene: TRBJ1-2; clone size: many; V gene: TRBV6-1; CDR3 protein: CASSEGDRAYGYTF; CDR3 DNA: TGTGCCAGCAGTGAAGGAGACAGGGCCTATGGCTACACCTTC
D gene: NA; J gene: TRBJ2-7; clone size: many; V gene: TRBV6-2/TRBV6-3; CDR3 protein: CAIHPRDSTISYEQYF; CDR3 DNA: TGTGCCATCCACCCCCGCGACAGCACAATCTCCTACGAGCAGTACTTC
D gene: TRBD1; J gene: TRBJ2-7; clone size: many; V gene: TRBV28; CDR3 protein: CASSLWRTGGSYEQYF; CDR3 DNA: TGTGCCAGCAGTTTATGGCGAACAGGGGGCTCCTACGAGCAGTACTTC
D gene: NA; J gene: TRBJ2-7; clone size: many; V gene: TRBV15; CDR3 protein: CATSRGGISDEQYF; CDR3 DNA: TGTGCCACCAGCAGAGGAGGGATCTCGGACGAGCAGTACTTC
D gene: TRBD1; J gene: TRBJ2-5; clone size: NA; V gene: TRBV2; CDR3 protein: CASSRDRGEEETQYF; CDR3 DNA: TGTGCCAGCAGTCGAGACAGGGGAGAGGAAGAGACCCAGTACTTC
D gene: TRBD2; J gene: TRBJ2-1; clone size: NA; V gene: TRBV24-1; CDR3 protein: CATSDYSGTSGTHSSYNEQFF; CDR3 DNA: TGTGCCACCAGTGATTACTCCGGGACTAGCGGAACCCATAGCTCCTACAATGAGCAGTTCTTC
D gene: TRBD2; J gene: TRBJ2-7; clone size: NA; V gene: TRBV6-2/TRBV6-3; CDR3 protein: CASSTGLAGRSYEQYF; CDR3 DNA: TGTGCCAGCAGCACAGGACTAGCGGGACGGTCCTACGAGCAGTACTTC
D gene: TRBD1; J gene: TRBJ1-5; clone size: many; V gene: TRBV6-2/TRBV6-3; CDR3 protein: CATSGQGHQPQHF; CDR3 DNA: TGTGCCACCTCAGGACAGGGACATCAGCCCCAGCATTTT
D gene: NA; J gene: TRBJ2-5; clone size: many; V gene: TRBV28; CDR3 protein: CASKTQGLLRETQYF; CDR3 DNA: TGTGCCAGCAAGACACAGGGACTGCTGAGGGAGACCCAGTACTTC
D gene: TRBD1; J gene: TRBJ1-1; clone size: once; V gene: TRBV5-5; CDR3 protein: CASTTGVTEAFF; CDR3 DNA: TGTGCCAGCACCACAGGGGTAACTGAAGCTTTCTTT
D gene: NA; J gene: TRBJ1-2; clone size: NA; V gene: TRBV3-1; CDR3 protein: CASSQDLVEWSGYTF; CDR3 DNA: TGTGCCAGCAGCCAAGATCTGGTCGAATGGTCGGGCTACACCTTC
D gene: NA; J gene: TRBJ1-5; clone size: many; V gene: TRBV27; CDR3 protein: CASSLLGALGSGDQPQHF; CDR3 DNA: TGTGCCAGCAGTTTACTGGGGGCTCTAGGGTCGGGAGATCAGCCCCAGCATTTT
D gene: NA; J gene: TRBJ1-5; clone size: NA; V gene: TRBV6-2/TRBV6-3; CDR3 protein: CASERDSNQPQHF; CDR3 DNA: TGTGCCAGCGAACGGGATAGCAATCAGCCCCAGCATTTT
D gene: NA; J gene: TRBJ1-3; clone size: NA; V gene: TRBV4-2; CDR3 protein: CASSQELSVNTIYF; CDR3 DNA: TGTGCCAGCAGCCAAGAACTGTCCGTAAACACCATATATTTT
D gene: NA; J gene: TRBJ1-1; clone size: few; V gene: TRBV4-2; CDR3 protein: CASSQAEFVVGRKSEAFF; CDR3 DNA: TGTGCCAGCAGCCAAGCGGAGTTCGTAGTGGGACGAAAGAGTGAAGCTTTCTTT
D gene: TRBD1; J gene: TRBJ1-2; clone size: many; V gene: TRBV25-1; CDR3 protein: CASSEGREGAHLYGYTF; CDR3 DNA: TGTGCCAGCAGTGAAGGGAGGGAGGGGGCTCACCTCTATGGCTACACCTTC
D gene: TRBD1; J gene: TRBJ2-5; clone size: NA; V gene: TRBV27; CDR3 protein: CASSLGQGADRETQYF; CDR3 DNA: TGTGCCAGCAGTTTGGGACAGGGGGCAGATCGGGAGACCCAGTACTTC
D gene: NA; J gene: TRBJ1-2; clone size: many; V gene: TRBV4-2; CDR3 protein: CASSQGRGAAVGYTF; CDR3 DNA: TGTGCCAGCAGCCAAGGGCGAGGGGCCGCCGTAGGCTACACCTTC
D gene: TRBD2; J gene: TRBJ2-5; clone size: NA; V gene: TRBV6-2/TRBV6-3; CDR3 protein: CASSYTSGAQETQYF; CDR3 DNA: TGTGCCAGCAGTTATACTAGCGGGGCTCAAGAGACCCAGTACTTC
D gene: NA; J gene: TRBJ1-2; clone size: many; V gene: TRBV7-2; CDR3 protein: CASSLNGGETF; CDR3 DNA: TGTGCCAGCAGCTTAAATGGGGGTGAGACCTTC
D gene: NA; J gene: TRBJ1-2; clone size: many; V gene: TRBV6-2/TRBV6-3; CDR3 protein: CASSGNYGYTF; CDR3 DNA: TGTGCCAGCTCGGGAAACTATGGCTACACCTTC
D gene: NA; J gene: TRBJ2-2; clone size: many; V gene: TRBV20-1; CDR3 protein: CSALRVAGVTGELFF; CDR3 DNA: TGCAGTGCTCTGAGGGTAGCAGGAGTCACCGGGGAGCTGTTTTTT
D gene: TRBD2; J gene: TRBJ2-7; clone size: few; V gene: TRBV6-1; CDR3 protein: CASSERGEAPYEQYF; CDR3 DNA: TGTGCCAGCAGTGAACGGGGGGAAGCCCCCTACGAGCAGTACTTC
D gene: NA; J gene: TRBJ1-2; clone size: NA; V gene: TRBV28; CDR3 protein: CASISRGRPGDYGYTF; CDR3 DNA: TGTGCCAGCATCTCTCGGGGACGCCCGGGGGACTATGGCTACACCTTC
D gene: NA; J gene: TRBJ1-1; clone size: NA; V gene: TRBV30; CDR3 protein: CAWSPTDEAFF; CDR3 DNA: TGTGCCTGGAGTCCTACAGACGAAGCTTTCTTT
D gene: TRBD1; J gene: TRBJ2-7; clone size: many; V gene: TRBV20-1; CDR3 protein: CSASLRDRVSYEQYF; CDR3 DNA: TGCAGTGCTAGCCTCCGGGACAGGGTATCCTACGAGCAGTACTTC
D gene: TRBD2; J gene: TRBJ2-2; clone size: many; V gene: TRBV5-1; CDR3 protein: CASSSAGANTGELFF; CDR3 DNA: TGCGCCAGCAGCTCGGCGGGAGCGAACACCGGGGAGCTGTTTTTT
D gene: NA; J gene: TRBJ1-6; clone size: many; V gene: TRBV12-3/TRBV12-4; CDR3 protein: CASSLEAPPPLHF; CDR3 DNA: TGTGCCAGCAGTTTAGAAGCCCCCCCACCCCTCCACTTT
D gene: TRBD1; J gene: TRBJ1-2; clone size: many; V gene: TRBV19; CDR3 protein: CASAGGTGERGYTF; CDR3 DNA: TGTGCCAGCGCCGGGGGGACAGGGGAGCGGGGCTACACCTTC
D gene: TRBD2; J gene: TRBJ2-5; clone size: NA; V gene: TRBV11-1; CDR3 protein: CASSLTLLAGGQQETQYF; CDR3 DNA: TGTGCCAGCAGCCTCACGCTGCTAGCGGGAGGGCAACAAGAGACCCAGTACTTC
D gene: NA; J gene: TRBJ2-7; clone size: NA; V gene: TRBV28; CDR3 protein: CASSYSPFGGYEQYF; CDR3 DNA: TGTGCCAGCAGTTACTCACCTTTCGGAGGATACGAGCAGTACTTC
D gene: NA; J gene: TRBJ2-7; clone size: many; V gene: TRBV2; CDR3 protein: CASSATSYEQYF; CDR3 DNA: TGTGCCAGCTCGGCAACTTCTTACGAGCAGTACTTC
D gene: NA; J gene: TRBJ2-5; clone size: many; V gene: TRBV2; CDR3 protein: CASSEALLGAQETQYF; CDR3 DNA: TGTGCCAGCAGTGAAGCGCTTTTGGGGGCTCAAGAGACCCAGTACTTC